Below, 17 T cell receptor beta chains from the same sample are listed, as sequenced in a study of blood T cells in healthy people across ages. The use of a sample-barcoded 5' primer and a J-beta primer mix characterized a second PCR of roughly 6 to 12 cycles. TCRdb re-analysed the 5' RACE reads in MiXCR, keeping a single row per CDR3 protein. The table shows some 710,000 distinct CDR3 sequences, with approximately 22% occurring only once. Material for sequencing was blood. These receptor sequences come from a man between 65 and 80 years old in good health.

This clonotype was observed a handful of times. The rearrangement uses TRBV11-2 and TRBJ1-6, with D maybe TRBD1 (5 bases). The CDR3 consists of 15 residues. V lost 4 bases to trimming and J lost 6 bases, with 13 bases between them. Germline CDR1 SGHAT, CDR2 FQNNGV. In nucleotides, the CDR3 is TGTGCCAGCAGCTACCAATGGACACCTAATTCACCCCTCCACTTT. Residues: CASSYQWTPNSPLHF.

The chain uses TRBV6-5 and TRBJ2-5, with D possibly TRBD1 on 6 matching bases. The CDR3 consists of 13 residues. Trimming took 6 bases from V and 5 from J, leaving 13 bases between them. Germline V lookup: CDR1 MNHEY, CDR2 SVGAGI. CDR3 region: CASRTTGLETQYF. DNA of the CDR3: TGTGCCAGCAGAACAACAGGGTTGGAGACCCAGTACTTC.

In DNA form, the CDR3 reads TGTGCCAGCAGCCCACAGGGAGACGCTAACTATGGCTACACCTTC. Translated, it gives CASSPQGDANYGYTF. This rearrangement joins TRBV14 to TRBJ1-2; D possibly corresponds to TRBD1 (6 bases). Trimming pared 4 bases from V and 0 bases from J, leaving 12 bases between. The CDR3 extends over 15 amino acids. Germline V lookup: CDR1 SGHDN, CDR2 FVKESK.

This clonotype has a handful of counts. CDR3 bases: TGCAGCGTGAGGGGCCCTGAAGCTTTCTTT. It is translated as CSVRGPEAFF. The chain is built from TRBV29-1 and TRBJ1-1; D is possibly TRBD1 (5 bases). This CDR3 has 10 amino acids. Germline V gene sequence: CDR1 SQVTM, CDR2 ANQGSEA. The V end was cut by 6 bases, the J end by 6 bases, with 8 bases between.

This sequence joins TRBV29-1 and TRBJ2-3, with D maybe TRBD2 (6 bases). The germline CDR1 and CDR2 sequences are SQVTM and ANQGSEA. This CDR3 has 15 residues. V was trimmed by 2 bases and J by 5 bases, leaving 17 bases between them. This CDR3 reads CSVESGGALGDTQYF. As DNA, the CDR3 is TGCAGCGTTGAATCTGGCGGGGCGCTAGGAGATACGCAGTATTTT.

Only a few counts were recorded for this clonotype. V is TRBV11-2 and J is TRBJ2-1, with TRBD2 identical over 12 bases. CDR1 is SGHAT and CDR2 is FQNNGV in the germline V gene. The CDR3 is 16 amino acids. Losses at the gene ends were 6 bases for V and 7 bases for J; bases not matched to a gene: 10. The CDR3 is CASRLPGLAGPNEQFF. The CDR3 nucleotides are TGTGCCAGCAGATTACCGGGACTAGCGGGCCCAAATGAGCAGTTCTTC.

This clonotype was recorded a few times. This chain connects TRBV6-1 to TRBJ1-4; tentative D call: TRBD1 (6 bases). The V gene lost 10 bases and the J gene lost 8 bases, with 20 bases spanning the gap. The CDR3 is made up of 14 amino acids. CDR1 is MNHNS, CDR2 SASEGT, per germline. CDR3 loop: CAIANRVEYEKLFF. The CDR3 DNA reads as TGTGCCATTGCGAACAGGGTCGAGTACGAAAAACTGTTTTTT.

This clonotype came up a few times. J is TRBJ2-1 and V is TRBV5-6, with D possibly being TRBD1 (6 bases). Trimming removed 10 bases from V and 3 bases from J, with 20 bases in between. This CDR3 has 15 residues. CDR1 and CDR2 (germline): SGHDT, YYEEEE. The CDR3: CACQGLGGLYNEQFF. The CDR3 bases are TGTGCCTGCCAGGGGCTCGGAGGCCTCTACAATGAGCAGTTCTTC.

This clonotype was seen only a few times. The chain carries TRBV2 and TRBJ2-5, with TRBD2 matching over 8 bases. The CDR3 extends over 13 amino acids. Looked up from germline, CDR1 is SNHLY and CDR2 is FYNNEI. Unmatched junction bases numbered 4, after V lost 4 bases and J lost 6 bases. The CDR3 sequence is CASSVSGGKTQYF. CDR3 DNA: TGTGCCAGCAGTGTCAGCGGGGGAAAGACCCAGTACTTC.

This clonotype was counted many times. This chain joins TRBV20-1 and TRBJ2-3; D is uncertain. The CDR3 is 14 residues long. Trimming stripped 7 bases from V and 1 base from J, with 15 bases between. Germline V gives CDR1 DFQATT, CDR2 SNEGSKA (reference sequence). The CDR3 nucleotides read TGCAGTGGGTCCCTAAGGAAGGGCACAGATACGCAGTATTTT. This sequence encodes CSGSLRKGTDTQYF.

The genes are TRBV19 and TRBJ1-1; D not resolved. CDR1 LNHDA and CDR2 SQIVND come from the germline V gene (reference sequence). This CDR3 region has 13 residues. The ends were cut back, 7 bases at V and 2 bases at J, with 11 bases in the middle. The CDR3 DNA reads TGTGCCAGTAAAGTTGCCGGCAACACTGAAGCTTTCTTT. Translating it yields CASKVAGNTEAFF.

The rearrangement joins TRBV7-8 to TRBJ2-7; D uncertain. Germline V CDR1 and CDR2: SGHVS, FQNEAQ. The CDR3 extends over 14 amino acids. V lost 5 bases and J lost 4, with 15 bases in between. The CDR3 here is CASSKSGLQYEQYV. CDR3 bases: TGTGCCAGCAGCAAATCGGGCCTCCAGTACGAGCAGTACGTC.

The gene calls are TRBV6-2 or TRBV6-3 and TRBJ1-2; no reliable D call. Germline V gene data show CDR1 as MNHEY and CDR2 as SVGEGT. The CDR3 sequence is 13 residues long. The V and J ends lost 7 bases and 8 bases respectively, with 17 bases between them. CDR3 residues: CASIDQREAGYTF. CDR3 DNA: TGTGCCAGCATCGACCAGAGGGAGGCCGGCTACACCTTC.

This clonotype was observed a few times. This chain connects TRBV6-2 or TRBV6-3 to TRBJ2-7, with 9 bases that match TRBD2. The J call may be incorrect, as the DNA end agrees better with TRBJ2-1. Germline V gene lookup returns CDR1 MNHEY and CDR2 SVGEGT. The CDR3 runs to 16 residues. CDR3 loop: CASSYWRGRDDNEQFF. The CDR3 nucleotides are TGTGCCAGCAGTTACTGGCGCGGGAGGGATGACAATGAGCAGTTCTTC.

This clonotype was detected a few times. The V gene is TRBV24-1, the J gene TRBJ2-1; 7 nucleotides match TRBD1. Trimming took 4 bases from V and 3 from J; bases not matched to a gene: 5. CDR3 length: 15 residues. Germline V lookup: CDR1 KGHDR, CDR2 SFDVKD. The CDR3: CATSETGRYYNEQFF. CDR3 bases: TGTGCCACCAGTGAGACAGGGCGATACTACAATGAGCAGTTCTTC.

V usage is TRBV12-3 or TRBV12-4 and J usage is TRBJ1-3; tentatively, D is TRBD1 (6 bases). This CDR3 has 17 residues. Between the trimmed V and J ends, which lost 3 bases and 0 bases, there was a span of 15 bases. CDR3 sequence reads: CASSLGNQGNSGNTIYF. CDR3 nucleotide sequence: TGTGCCAGCAGTTTGGGGAACCAGGGGAACTCTGGAAACACCATATATTTT.

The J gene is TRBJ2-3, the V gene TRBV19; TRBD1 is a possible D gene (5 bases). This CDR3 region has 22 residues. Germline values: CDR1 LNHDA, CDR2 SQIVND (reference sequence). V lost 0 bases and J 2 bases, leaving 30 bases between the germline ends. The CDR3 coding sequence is TGTGCCAGTAGTATAGATCTATACTACTGGCACAAAAGGGGCAAGGACACAGATACGCAGTATTTT. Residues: CASSIDLYYWHKRGKDTDTQYF.